This T cell receptor (beta chain) was profiled in a study of blood T cell repertoires in COVID-19. The V end was cut by 6 bases, the J end by 2 bases, with 11 bases between. The germline gives CDR1 MNHEY, CDR2 SVGAGI. The CDR3 spans 14 residues. In the original processing: For nucleated cells, counts were estimated from reference gene primer amplification. TCRdb's copy holds only in-frame clones and misses some; the assay was immunoSEQ multiplex PCR. D and trimming were read from the DNA, whereas the V and J calls and clone size are those reported in that table. This sample has some 21,000 clones, with roughly 73% found just once.

The rearrangement joins TRBV6-5 to TRBJ1-3; D not resolved. Sequencing was carried out using peripheral blood. The TCR sequence derives from a human donor in a cohort sampled during active or convalescent COVID-19. CDR3 in amino acids: CASSSRVAGNTIYF. The CDR3, as DNA: TGTGCCAGCAGCTCCCGGGTAGCTGGAAACACCATATATTTT.